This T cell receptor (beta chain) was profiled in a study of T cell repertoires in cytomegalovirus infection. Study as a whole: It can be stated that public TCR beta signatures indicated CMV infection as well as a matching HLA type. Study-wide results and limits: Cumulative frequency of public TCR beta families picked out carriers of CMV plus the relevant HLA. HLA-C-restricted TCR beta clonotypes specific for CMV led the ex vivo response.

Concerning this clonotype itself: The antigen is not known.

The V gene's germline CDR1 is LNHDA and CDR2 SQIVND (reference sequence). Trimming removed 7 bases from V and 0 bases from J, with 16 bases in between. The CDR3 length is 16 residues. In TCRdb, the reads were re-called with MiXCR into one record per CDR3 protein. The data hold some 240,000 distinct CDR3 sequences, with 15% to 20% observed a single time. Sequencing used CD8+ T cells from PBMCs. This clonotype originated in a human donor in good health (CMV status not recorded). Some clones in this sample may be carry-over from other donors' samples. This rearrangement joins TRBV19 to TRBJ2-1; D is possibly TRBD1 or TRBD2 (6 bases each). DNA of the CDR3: TGTGCCAGTACCCCGAGGGGGGAGAGCTCCTACAATGAGCAGTTCTTC. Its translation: CASTPRGESSYNEQFF.